Listed below are T cell receptor beta chains from one sample, sequenced in a study of blood T cell repertoires in COVID-19. Method: immunoSEQ multiplex PCR; TCRdb's copy keeps in-frame clones and lacks some. The sample has hundreds of thousands of clones, around 84% seen once. Material: PBMCs or T cells enriched from blood (not recorded which). The receptors stem from a middle-aged man who had recovered from COVID-19. Both conserved end residues are part of each CDR3. The D gene is left open where the match is weak. Size values are once, few and many counts, or a class for expanded clones, and some rows have none.

>NA|13|TRBJ2-7|TRBV3-1/TRBV3-2|NA
TGTGCCAGCAGCCAAGTTTCAGCCTACGAGCAGTACTTC
CASSQVSAYEQYF
>TRBD1|16|TRBJ2-7|TRBV7-2|once
TGTGCCAGCAGCCTCGGGACAGGGTACCGAATCTACGAGCAGTACTTC
CASSLGTGYRIYEQYF
>NA|13|TRBJ2-1|TRBV27|NA
TGTGCCAGCGGATGGGACTTAGCCAATGAGCAGTTCTTC
CASGWDLANEQFF
>TRBD1|15|TRBJ2-1|TRBV28|NA
TGTGCCAGCAGTTTACGCTGGACAGGAGGTGGTGAGCAGTTCTTC
CASSLRWTGGGEQFF
>NA|14|TRBJ1-6|TRBV7-2|NA
TGTGCCAGCAGCTTAGGCAGTTGGAATTCACCCCTCCACTTT
CASSLGSWNSPLHF
>TRBD1|15|TRBJ1-2|TRBV6-5|once
TGTGCCAGCAGTTACGGGACAGGGGCAGTCTATGGCTACACCTTC
CASSYGTGAVYGYTF
>NA|15|TRBJ1-1|TRBV28|NA
TGTGCCAGCAGCGGGATAGGACAGACATACACTGAAGCTTTCTTT
CASSGIGQTYTEAFF
>NA|11|TRBJ2-4|TRBV29-1|once
TGCAGCGTAAAAGATAAGACAGATCAGTACTTC
CSVKDKTDQYF
>TRBD1|17|TRBJ1-5|TRBV28|NA
TGTGCCAGCAGTATGACAGGGGGCGTTAATAGCAATCAGCCCCAGCATTTT
CASSMTGGVNSNQPQHF
>NA|14|TRBJ2-7|TRBV27|NA
TGTGCCAGCAGTTTAGAGCCGGGGAACTACGAGCAGTACTTC
CASSLEPGNYEQYF
>NA|13|TRBJ1-5|TRBV30|NA
TGTGCCTGGAGTGACGGGTTCGGTCAGCCCCAGCATTTT
CAWSDGFGQPQHF
>NA|13|TRBJ1-1|TRBV7-3|NA
TGTGCCAGCAGCCCGCAGCTAGGGGTGGAAGCTTTCTTT
CASSPQLGVEAFF
>NA|14|TRBJ2-5|TRBV30|NA
TGTGCCTGGAGGTCGACGGACAGACAAGAGACCCAGTACTTC
CAWRSTDRQETQYF
>TRBD2|13|TRBJ2-7|TRBV12-5|NA
TGTGCTAGTGGTTTGGAACTAGCGGGGATCAGGTACTTC
CASGLELAGIRYF
>TRBD2|16|TRBJ2-5|TRBV11-1|NA
TGTGCCAGCAGCTTATCTAGCGGGGGGCAACAAGAGACCCAGTACTTC
CASSLSSGGQQETQYF
>NA|15|TRBJ1-6|TRBV9|once
TGTGCCAGCAGCGTATCTCTCCAGTATAATTCACCCCTCCACTTT
CASSVSLQYNSPLHF
>TRBD2|16|TRBJ2-3|TRBV27|NA
TGTGCCAGCAGTCCTTCAGCGGGGGGAAACGTGGATACGCAGTATTTT
CASSPSAGGNVDTQYF
>NA|11|TRBJ2-7|TRBV20-1|NA
TGCAGTGCTCACACAAACTACGAGCAGTACTTC
CSAHTNYEQYF
>NA|14|TRBJ2-3|TRBV30|NA
TGTGCCTGGAGTCTCCAGACAGCAGCAGATACGCAGTATTTT
CAWSLQTAADTQYF
>TRBD1|15|TRBJ1-4|TRBV19|NA
TGTGCCAGTACTGACCCGGGACAGTATAATGAAAAACTGTTTTTT
CASTDPGQYNEKLFF
>NA|15|TRBJ1-1|TRBV19|NA
TGTGCCAGTAGTATAGATGGGCTGCCGAACACTGAAGCTTTCTTT
CASSIDGLPNTEAFF
>TRBD1|14|TRBJ1-1|TRBV5-6|NA
TGTGCCAGCGAGGGGGACAGGGGGCTCACTGAAGCTTTCTTT
CASEGDRGLTEAFF
>NA|14|TRBJ2-1|TRBV7-8|few
TGTGCCAGCACCCATGGTACGGGGGGCCCTGAGCAGTTCTTC
CASTHGTGGPEQFF
>TRBD2|17|TRBJ2-5|TRBV19|NA
TGTGCCAGTAGACAGAGACTAGCGGGGGGGATGCAAGAGACCCAGTACTTC
CASRQRLAGGMQETQYF
>TRBD2|16|TRBJ2-2|TRBV3-1/TRBV3-2|NA
TGTGCCAGCAGCCAAGGACTAGCGTCGAACACCGGGGAGCTGTTTTTT
CASSQGLASNTGELFF
>NA|14|TRBJ1-1|TRBV19|NA
TGTGCCAGTAGTATAGATCAGGGCTACACTGAAGCTTTCTTT
CASSIDQGYTEAFF
>TRBD1|17|TRBJ1-2|TRBV6-6|NA
TGTGCCAGCAGTCTCAAACCCTACCCCACAGGGGGTTACGGCTACACCTTC
CASSLKPYPTGGYGYTF
>NA|14|TRBJ1-2|TRBV28|NA
TGTGCCAGCAGTCTTAAGACAGATAACTATGGCTACACCTTC
CASSLKTDNYGYTF
>TRBD2|15|TRBJ2-7|TRBV3-1/TRBV3-2|NA
TGTGCCAGCAGCCCCAGGACTAGCGGGAGTTACGAGCAGTACTTC
CASSPRTSGSYEQYF
>NA|12|TRBJ1-4|TRBV6-6|few
TGTGCCAGCCGGGGTGCTAGGGAAAAACTGTTTTTT
CASRGAREKLFF
>TRBD1|14|TRBJ2-7|TRBV10-3|NA
TGTGCCATCAATCCAGGGGGCGACTGGTACGAGCAGTACTTC
CAINPGGDWYEQYF
>NA|18|TRBJ1-1|TRBV5-6|NA
TGTGCCAGCAGCTTGCAAGGGGCAATTTCCGATATGAACACTGAAGCTTTCTTT
CASSLQGAISDMNTEAFF
>TRBD1|13|TRBJ2-5|TRBV6-2/TRBV6-3|NA
TGTGCCAGCAGCGGACAGGGACAAGAGACCCAGTACTTC
CASSGQGQETQYF
>NA|13|TRBJ1-1|TRBV10-3|NA
TGTGCCATCAGTGAGGTATCGGGGGGGAAAGCTTTCTTT
CAISEVSGGKAFF
>NA|16|TRBJ2-7|TRBV19|NA
TGTGCCAGTAGTACCTCCGCGACCCTTAGGGGTTACGAGCAGTACTTC
CASSTSATLRGYEQYF
>TRBD1|15|TRBJ2-7|TRBV28|NA
TGTGCCAGCAGTTCACTCGGACAGGGGACGCGAGAGCAGTACTTC
CASSSLGQGTREQYF
>TRBD2|16|TRBJ2-2|TRBV6-6|NA
TGTGCCAGCAGTACCCAAGCGGGAGTTTTTACCGGGGAGCTGTTTTTT
CASSTQAGVFTGELFF
>NA|15|TRBJ1-6|TRBV5-5|NA
TGTGCCAGCAGCTTGCAGGAGGGATCGTATTCACCCCTCCACTTT
CASSLQEGSYSPLHF
>NA|13|TRBJ2-1|TRBV19|NA
TGTGCCAGTAGGGACTCGATGATCAATGAGCAGTTCTTC
CASRDSMINEQFF
>NA|14|TRBJ1-2|TRBV27|NA
TGTGCCAGCAGTTTCGGCCGGGGTCTCGATGGCTACACCTTC
CASSFGRGLDGYTF
>TRBD1|14|TRBJ1-1|TRBV7-2|once
TGTGCCAGCACCTCAGGGGGAGGAGTCACTGAAGCTTTCTTT
CASTSGGGVTEAFF
>NA|14|TRBJ1-2|TRBV19|NA
TGTGCCAGTAGTCCAGGGTCGGAGCACTATGGCTACACCTTC
CASSPGSEHYGYTF
>NA|15|TRBJ1-4|TRBV2|NA
TGTGCCAGCAGTGAATCAGCGGCAACTAATGAAAAACTGTTTTTT
CASSESAATNEKLFF
>NA|14|TRBJ2-7|TRBV19|NA
TGTGCCAGTAGTATCGACCCTAGCGTCCACGAGCAGTACTTC
CASSIDPSVHEQYF
>NA|14|TRBJ1-5|TRBV7-9|once
TGTGCCAGCAGCGACCGGGAGAGCAATCAGCCCCAGCATTTT
CASSDRESNQPQHF
>TRBD1|14|TRBJ1-5|TRBV24-1|NA
TGTGCCACTGGGACAGTGTATAGCAATCAGCCCCAGCATTTT
CATGTVYSNQPQHF
>NA|15|TRBJ1-6|TRBV5-8|NA
TGTGCCAGCAGCTTGGCGAGGACAGCCGATTCACCCCTCCACTTT
CASSLARTADSPLHF
>TRBD1|14|TRBJ1-5|TRBV6-6|NA
TGTGCCAGCAGTAAGACAGGGGGCAGTCAGCCCCAGCATTTT
CASSKTGGSQPQHF
>TRBD1|15|TRBJ1-1|TRBV9|NA
TGTGCCAGCAGCCTCTCAGGGGGCTGGGGCACTGAAGCTTTCTTT
CASSLSGGWGTEAFF
>TRBD1|13|TRBJ1-1|TRBV4-1|NA
TGCGCCAGCAGCTCCCAACAGGGGTCTGAAGCTTTCTTT
CASSSQQGSEAFF
>TRBD1|11|TRBJ2-5|TRBV19|NA
TGTGCCCTCAGGGGGCAGGAGACCCAGTACTTC
CALRGQETQYF
>TRBD1|14|TRBJ1-1|TRBV4-1|NA
TGCGCCAGCAGCCCCCGACAGGGGAACACTGAAGCTTTCTTT
CASSPRQGNTEAFF
>TRBD1|16|TRBJ2-2|TRBV7-3|NA
TGTGCCAGCAGCTTCATGACAGGGGGAGGCACCGGGGAGCTGTTTTTT
CASSFMTGGGTGELFF
>TRBD1|13|TRBJ1-5|TRBV28|NA
TGTGCCAGCTTTCGAGACAGGGTCCAGCCCCAGCATTTT
CASFRDRVQPQHF
>TRBD1|16|TRBJ2-7|TRBV9|NA
TGTGCCAGCAGCGTAGATGCGGGACAGGGTAATTACGAGCAGTACTTC
CASSVDAGQGNYEQYF
>TRBD1|13|TRBJ1-2|TRBV12-3/TRBV12-4|NA
TGTGCCAGCAGTTTAGGGACAGGACATGGCTACACCTTC
CASSLGTGHGYTF
>NA|13|TRBJ2-7|TRBV5-8|NA
TGTGCCAGCAGCCGAAGGGGGACATTTGAGCAGTACTTC
CASSRRGTFEQYF
>TRBD1|15|TRBJ2-2|TRBV15|NA
TGTGCCACCAGCAGAGATTGGACAGGGCACGGGGAGCTGTTTTTT
CATSRDWTGHGELFF
>NA|12|TRBJ1-3|TRBV6-5|NA
TGTGCCGCCACAAGCTCTGGAAACACCATATATTTT
CAATSSGNTIYF